The 20 T cell receptor beta chains in this list originate from one sample, sequenced in a study of T-cell reconstitution after alpha-beta-depleted transplantation in children. Unique molecular identifiers were incorporated into the prepared TCRbeta library. Using its own MiXCR run on the PCR reads, TCRdb lists one record per CDR3 protein. Of around 500,000 distinct CDR3 sequences listed, approximately 12% are singletons. The sequences come from PBMCs from the stem cell graft donor, collected from the stem cell graft. These receptors were taken from a human donor who donated a stem cell graft to a child with combined immunodeficiency.

This clonotype came up many times. The chain has TRBV9 and TRBJ2-1; 9 bases fit TRBD2. J was trimmed by 6 bases and V by 2 bases; bases with no gene match: 12. The CDR3 is 17 residues long. The V gene's germline CDR1 is SGDLS and CDR2 YYNGEE. CDR3 protein: CASSVGGGGSRGNEQFF. The CDR3 DNA reads TGTGCCAGCAGCGTCGGCGGGGGGGGCTCACGGGGCAATGAGCAGTTCTTC.

This clonotype was found many times. V usage is TRBV29-1 and J usage is TRBJ2-3; possibly TRBD2 for D (5 bases). The length of the CDR3 is 13 residues. The germline V gene encodes CDR1 SQVTM and CDR2 ANQGSEA. V lost 3 bases, J lost 5 bases, and 12 bases lay in between. The CDR3 nucleotides read TGCAGCGTTGAGGGAACGGCGGGAGATACGCAGTATTTT. It translates to CSVEGTAGDTQYF.

The rearrangement links TRBV9 to TRBJ2-4, with 9 bases that match TRBD2. The ends lost 5 bases at V and 4 bases at J; junction bases unmatched: 7. CDR3 size: 15 residues. The germline V gene encodes CDR1 SGDLS and CDR2 YYNGEE. DNA of the CDR3: TGTGCCAGCAGTGGTCGCGGGAGGGAGAAAAACATTCAGTACTTC. This sequence encodes CASSGRGREKNIQYF.

This chain links TRBV6-2 or TRBV6-3 with TRBJ1-1; tentatively, D is TRBD1 (6 bases). CDR3 size: 14 residues. CDR1 MNHEY and CDR2 SVGEGT come from the germline V gene. The V end lost 4 bases, the J end lost 2 bases, and 11 bases lay between the germline ends. CDR3 nucleotides: TGTGCCAGCAGTTCGGACAGTTTTAACACTGAAGCTTTCTTT. As protein: CASSSDSFNTEAFF.

Ten or more counts support this clonotype. CDR3 sequence reads: CASSLVGEQYF. For the CDR3, the DNA is TGTGCCAGCAGTTTGGTTGGGGAGCAGTACTTC. The chain has TRBV12-3 or TRBV12-4 and TRBJ2-7; D not certain. The ends were cut back, 3 bases at V and 7 bases at J, with 7 bases in the middle. The CDR3 is 11 amino acids.

This clonotype was observed a few times. This chain joins TRBV5-1 and TRBJ2-1; 10 bases line up with TRBD2. Germline values: CDR1 SGHRS, CDR2 YFSETQ. This CDR3 contains 15 residues. J gave up 5 bases and V 7 bases, and 9 bases lay outside the gene matches. This CDR3 is CASRKAGGADNEQFF. The CDR3 region has the DNA TGCGCCAGCCGCAAAGCGGGAGGGGCGGACAATGAGCAGTTCTTC. Supplemented by reference TRBV5-1 and TRBJ2-1, the full variable domain reads KAGVTQTPRYLIKTRGQQVTLSCSPISGHRSVSWYQQTPGQGLQFLFEYFSETQRNKGNFPGRFSGRQFSNSRSEMNVSTLELGDSALYLCASRKAGGADNEQFFGPGTRLTVL.

The sample holds a few counts of this clonotype. The chain couples TRBV12-3 or TRBV12-4 to TRBJ1-6; 10 nucleotides agree with TRBD1. The CDR3 is 17 amino acids. V lost 5 bases, J lost 6 bases, and 10 bases stayed unmatched. In DNA, the CDR3 is TGTGCCAGCAGTGGAGAGAACCGACAGGGGGCTAATTCACCCCTCCACTTT. Translation: CASSGENRQGANSPLHF.

V is TRBV4-3 and J is TRBJ2-7; D not resolved. V was clipped by 1 base and J by 0 bases, with 10 bases between them. CDR3 length: 15 amino acids. The germline CDR1 and CDR2 sequences are LGHNA and YSLEER. The CDR3 sequence is CASSQGAESSYEQYF. CDR3 nucleotide sequence: TGCGCCAGCAGCCAAGGGGCAGAAAGCTCCTACGAGCAGTACTTC.

This clonotype has ten or more counts. The V and J genes are TRBV5-1 and TRBJ1-1, with 10 bases identical to TRBD1. The V gene end was trimmed by 4 bases and the J gene end by 2 bases; junction bases not matched to a gene: 5. Germline V CDR1 and CDR2: SGHRS, YFSETQ. This CDR3 region has 15 residues. The CDR3 bases are TGCGCCAGCAGCCCCCTGACAGGGGGCAACACTGAAGCTTTCTTT. Protein: CASSPLTGGNTEAFF.

This clonotype was detected many times. In DNA form, the CDR3 reads TGTGCCAGCAGCCGGACAGGCACAGATACGCAGTATTTT. This sequence encodes CASSRTGTDTQYF. The rearrangement links TRBV5-6 to TRBJ2-3; TRBD1 might be the D (6 bases). The CDR3 extends over 13 amino acids. Per the germline V gene, CDR1 is SGHDT and CDR2 is YYEEEE. V lost 4 bases to trimming and J lost 1 base, with 7 bases between them.

This clonotype was counted a few times. The chain recombines TRBV5-1 with TRBJ2-7; possible D gene TRBD1, 6 bases. Germline CDR1 is SGHRS and CDR2 is YFSETQ. V was cut by 4 bases and J by 6 bases, with 20 bases left in between. The CDR3 spans 15 residues. CDR3 protein: CASSSFRQVLGEQYF. CDR3 nucleotides: TGCGCCAGCAGCAGCTTTCGACAGGTTTTGGGCGAGCAGTACTTC.

This clonotype has just a few counts. This rearrangement joins TRBV5-1 to TRBJ2-1, with 14 bases fitting TRBD2. The trim removed 3 bases at V and 8 bases at J, leaving 7 bases unmatched. CDR3 size: 16 residues. Germline V gene data show CDR1 as SGHRS and CDR2 as YFSETQ. CDR3 nucleotide sequence: TGCGCCAGCAGCTGGACCGGGACTAGCGGGAGCTATGAGCAGTTCTTC. Protein product: CASSWTGTSGSYEQFF.

This clonotype was observed many times. V is TRBV12-3 or TRBV12-4 and J is TRBJ2-1; D ambiguous. The CDR3 is made up of 15 amino acids. Deletions cut 3 bases from V and 5 bases from J, with 14 bases between. The CDR3 region has the DNA TGTGCCAGCAGTTTGAGTTTGCAGACCCACAATGAGCAGTTCTTC. Translation gives CASSLSLQTHNEQFF.

This clonotype was recorded at least ten times. This sequence joins TRBV20-1 and TRBJ2-1; 12 bases fit TRBD1. J lost 9 bases, V lost 5 bases, and 17 bases had no gene match. Germline CDR1 DFQATT, CDR2 SNEGSKA (reference sequence). The CDR3 runs to 17 residues. The CDR3 DNA reads as TGCAGTGCTCCGAGGGTGGGACAGGGGGCAACAACCGGTGAGCAGTTCTTC. The encoded protein is CSAPRVGQGATTGEQFF.

This clonotype showed up many times. J is TRBJ2-2 and V is TRBV5-6; the match to TRBD2 covers 7 bases. The CDR3 length is 16 residues. J was trimmed by 0 bases and V by 1 base; bases with no gene match: 3. Germline CDR1 is SGHDT and CDR2 is YYEEEE. CDR3 DNA sequence: TGTGCCAGCAGCTTGTTGCTAGCGGCGAACACCGGGGAGCTGTTTTTT. Amino acid sequence: CASSLLLAANTGELFF.

The sample holds many counts of this clonotype. The chain combines TRBV12-3 or TRBV12-4 with TRBJ2-6, with D unclear. This CDR3 has 13 residues. The germline V and J ends were trimmed by 5 bases and 3 bases, with 5 bases remaining between them. CDR3 region: CASSPNGANVLTF. CDR3 DNA sequence: TGTGCCAGCAGTCCAAATGGGGCCAACGTCCTGACTTTC.

This clonotype was seen more than once but under ten times. CDR3 region: CSASVGATEAFF. In nucleotides, the CDR3 is TGCAGTGCTAGCGTGGGGGCGACTGAAGCTTTCTTT. V gene TRBV20-1 combines with J gene TRBJ1-1; D perhaps matches TRBD1 (6 bases). The CDR3 is 12 residues long. Trimming took off 3 bases at V and 5 bases at J, with 10 bases between the two ends. From germline, CDR1 is DFQATT and CDR2 SNEGSKA (reference sequence).

The rearrangement links TRBV7-2 to TRBJ2-5, with a tentative D call TRBD1 (6 bases). V gave up 3 bases and J gave up 8 bases, with 25 bases separating them. CDR1 SGHTA and CDR2 FQGNSA come from the germline V gene. The CDR3 has 17 amino acids. CDR3 DNA: TGTGCCAGCAGCTTCCCCAGGGTGGGGGCTAAAACCCACACCCAGTACTTC. Translated, it gives CASSFPRVGAKTHTQYF.

The chain links TRBV11-2 to TRBJ1-4; TRBD1 might be the D (6 bases). The CDR3 runs 14 residues. Germline V gene sequence: CDR1 SGHAT, CDR2 FQNNGV. V dropped 5 bases and J dropped 6 bases, with 13 bases sitting between them. CDR3: CASSRTGLDEKLFF. DNA of the CDR3: TGTGCCAGCAGCCGTACAGGGCTCGATGAAAAACTGTTTTTT.

This clonotype was detected a few times. The genes are TRBV7-3 and TRBJ2-1; the match to TRBD2 covers 12 bases. This CDR3 spans 18 amino acids. Unmatched junction bases numbered 8, after V lost 3 bases and J lost 2 bases. The germline CDR1 and CDR2 sequences are SGHTA and FQGTGA. The CDR3 region is CASSLRASGRGPYNEQFF. The DNA for the CDR3 is TGTGCCAGCAGCTTGAGGGCTAGCGGGAGGGGGCCCTACAATGAGCAGTTCTTC.